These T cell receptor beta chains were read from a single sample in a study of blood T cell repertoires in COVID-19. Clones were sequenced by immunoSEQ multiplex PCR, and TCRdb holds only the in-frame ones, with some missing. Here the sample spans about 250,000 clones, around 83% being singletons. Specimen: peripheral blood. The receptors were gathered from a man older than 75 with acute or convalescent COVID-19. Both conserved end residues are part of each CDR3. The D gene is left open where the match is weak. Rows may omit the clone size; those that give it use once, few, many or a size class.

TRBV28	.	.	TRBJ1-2	CASRANYGYTF	TGTGCCAGCAGGGCAAACTATGGCTACACCTTC
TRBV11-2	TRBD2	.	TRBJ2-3	CASSLAGGPTDTQYF	TGTGCCAGCAGCTTAGCGGGGGGGCCGACAGATACGCAGTATTTT
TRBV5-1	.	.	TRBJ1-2	CASRLTGVGGNYGYTF	TGCGCCAGCAGACTGACCGGGGTAGGAGGGAACTATGGCTACACCTTC
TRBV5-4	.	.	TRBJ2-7	CASSSDPGLASYEQYF	TGTGCCAGCAGCTCAGACCCGGGACTCGCCTCCTACGAGCAGTACTTC
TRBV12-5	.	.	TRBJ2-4	CASGFIGDLAKNIQYF	TGTGCTAGTGGTTTTATTGGGGACTTAGCCAAAAACATTCAGTACTTC
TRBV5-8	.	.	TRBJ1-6	CASSLGRDRSPLHF	TGTGCCAGCAGCTTGGGCAGGGATAGGTCACCCCTCCACTTT
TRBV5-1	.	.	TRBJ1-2	CASSLGQSNYGYTF	TGCGCCAGCAGCTTGGGACAGAGTAACTATGGCTACACCTTC
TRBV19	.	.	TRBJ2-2	CASSTTGNTGELFF	TGTGCCAGTAGTACCACAGGGAACACCGGGGAGCTGTTTTTT
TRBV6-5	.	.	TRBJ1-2	CASSYSRTSKGYGYTF	TGTGCCAGCAGTTACTCTAGGACTTCTAAAGGTTATGGCTACACCTTC
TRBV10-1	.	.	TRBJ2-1	CASSTDRSSYNEQFF	TGCGCCAGCAGTACTGACAGGAGCTCCTACAATGAGCAGTTCTTC
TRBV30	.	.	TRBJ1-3	CAWSVPGAGNTIYF	TGTGCCTGGAGTGTACCAGGGGCGGGAAACACCATATATTTT
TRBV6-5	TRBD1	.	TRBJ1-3	CASSWDRASGNTIYF	TGTGCCAGCAGTTGGGACAGGGCGAGTGGAAACACCATATATTTT
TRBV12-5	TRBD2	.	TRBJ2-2	CASGLVSVGGRTGELFF	TGTGCTAGTGGTTTGGTATCGGTGGGAGGGAGGACCGGGGAGCTGTTTTTT
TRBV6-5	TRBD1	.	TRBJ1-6	CASSAGTAHNSPLHF	TGTGCCAGCAGCGCTGGGACAGCTCATAATTCACCCCTCCACTTT
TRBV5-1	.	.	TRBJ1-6	CASSLDRAHNSPLHF	TGCGCCAGCAGCTTGGACAGGGCGCATAATTCACCCCTCCACTTT
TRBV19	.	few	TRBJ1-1	CASSISQVGTEAFF	TGTGCCAGTAGTATCTCACAGGTGGGCACTGAAGCTTTCTTT
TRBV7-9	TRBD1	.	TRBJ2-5	CASSLAGQGTETQYF	TGTGCCAGCAGCTTAGCGGGACAGGGGACAGAGACCCAGTACTTC
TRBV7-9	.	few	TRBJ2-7	CASSTGPEQYF	TGTGCCAGCAGCACAGGGCCCGAGCAGTACTTC
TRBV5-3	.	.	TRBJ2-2	CARRRDSRPRGAVF	TGTGCCAGACGCCGGGACTCACGACCCCGGGGAGCTGTTTTT
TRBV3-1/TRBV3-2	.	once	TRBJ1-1	CASSQGRMNTEAFF	TGTGCCAGCAGCCAAGGCAGAATGAACACTGAAGCTTTCTTT
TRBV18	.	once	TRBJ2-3	CASSPIRESDTQYF	TGTGCCAGCTCACCCATCAGGGAATCAGATACGCAGTATTTT
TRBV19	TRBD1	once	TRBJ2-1	CASSIRTGGGLNEQFF	TGTGCCAGTAGTATAAGGACAGGGGGAGGGCTCAATGAGCAGTTCTTC